Below are 19 T cell receptor beta chains sequenced from a single sample in a study of T cells expressing NK-cell markers. For each CDR3 protein, TCRdb gives one entry from its re-call of the 5' RACE reads, without DNA. Recorded here are around 380,000 distinct CDR3 sequences; the top ten clones represent roughly a tenth. The sequenced material came from blood T cells: a sorted CD56 or NKG2C T cell subset, CD4+ or CD8+ T cells, or bulk PBMC T cells (not recorded which). The source is a woman aged 50 to 60 in good health.

The V gene is TRBV5-1, the J gene TRBJ2-7; the TRBD1 assignment by TCRdb is unverifiable without DNA. The CDR3 is 13 residues long. Germline V gene sequence: CDR1 SGHRS, CDR2 YFSETQ. The CDR3 is CASGQGMTYEQYF. The full variable domain, its missing parts supplied by reference TRBV5-1 and TRBJ2-7, is KAGVTQTPRYLIKTRGQQVTLSCSPISGHRSVSWYQQTPGQGLQFLFEYFSETQRNKGNFPGRFSGRQFSNSRSEMNVSTLELGDSALYLCASGQGMTYEQYFGPGTRLTVT.

V is TRBV7-7 and J is TRBJ2-2; as DNA is missing, the TRBD2 call by TCRdb cannot be tested. Germline V gene data show CDR1 as SSHAT and CDR2 as FNYEAQ (reference sequence). The CDR3 runs to 16 residues. The CDR3 reads CASSRGLAGVAGELFF. The entire variable domain, with the rest obtained from reference TRBV7-7 and TRBJ2-2, is as follows: GAGVSQSPRYKVTKRGQDVTLRCDPISSHATLYWYQQALGQGPEFLTYFNYEAQPDKSGLPSDRFSAERPEGSISTLTIQRTEQRDSAMYRCASSRGLAGVAGELFFGEGSRLTVL.

The chain combines TRBV10-2 with TRBJ2-5; TCRdb reports TRBD1, a call that lacks DNA to check it against. The CDR3 is made up of 15 amino acids. The germline CDR1 and CDR2 sequences are WSHSY and SAAADI. CDR3 amino acids: CASSDSRTGMETQYF.

The chain links TRBV7-8 to TRBJ2-5; TCRdb's D gene call, TRBD1, goes unchecked for lack of DNA. Germline V gene lookup returns CDR1 SGHVS and CDR2 FQNEAQ. CDR3 length: 15 amino acids. CDR3 in amino acids: CASSYPGQAQETQYF.

The chain uses TRBV5-1 and TRBJ1-1. Per germline, CDR1 SGHRS and CDR2 YFSETQ. The CDR3 runs to 14 residues. CDR3 in amino acids: CASRTRTVNTEAFF.

This chain uses TRBV15 with TRBJ2-2; the TRBD1 assignment by TCRdb is unverifiable without DNA. The CDR3 is 20 amino acids. The germline gives CDR1 LNHNV, CDR2 YYDKDF (reference sequence). CDR3 region: CATSRDPRDRVLFNTGELFF.

The chain uses TRBV7-8 and TRBJ1-2; absent DNA, TCRdb's TRBD1 call cannot be checked. The CDR3 sequence is 15 residues long. The germline gives CDR1 SGHVS, CDR2 FQNEAQ. CDR3 loop: CASSPTGSLLRGYTF.

This sequence joins TRBV5-5 and TRBJ1-1; TCRdb outputs TRBD1, but without DNA this stays unchecked. Germline CDR1 and CDR2: SGHKS and YYEKEE (reference sequence). The CDR3 covers 15 residues. CDR3: CASSTLTTLNTEAFF. Drawing the rest from reference TRBV5-5 and TRBJ1-1, the complete variable domain is DAGVTQSPTHLIKTRGQQVTLRCSPISGHKSVSWYQQVLGQGPQFIFQYYEKEERGRGNFPDRFSARQFPNYSSELNVNALLLGDSALYLCASSTLTTLNTEAFFGQGTRLTVV.

The chain is built from TRBV11-2 and TRBJ1-2; TCRdb calls TRBD1, which cannot be checked without DNA. The CDR3 is 17 amino acids. The germline CDR1 and CDR2 sequences are SGHAT and FQNNGV. The CDR3 here is CASSLADRGRIHYGYTF.

This chain joins TRBV18 and TRBJ1-1; the TCRdb call, TRBD1, lacks DNA for checking. The CDR3 covers 17 residues. Looked up from germline, CDR1 is KGHSH and CDR2 is LQKENI. The CDR3 reads CASSPPGQGGKYAEAFF.

The genes are TRBV6-5 and TRBJ2-7; TCRdb's D gene call, TRBD2, goes unchecked for lack of DNA. The CDR3 extends over 15 amino acids. Germline loops: CDR1 MNHEY, CDR2 SVGAGI. The CDR3: CASSNGLAGPYEQYF.

J is TRBJ1-1 and V is TRBV27. CDR3 length: 15 residues. Germline V gives CDR1 MNHEY, CDR2 SMNVEV (reference sequence). The CDR3 sequence is CAGSSVSGSYTEAFF.

The chain combines TRBV5-6 with TRBJ2-3; TCRdb's D call, TRBD2, is unchecked because there is no DNA. This CDR3 spans 17 amino acids. CDR1 is SGHDT and CDR2 is YYEEEE in the germline V gene. CDR3 protein: CASSLVGSGRGTDTQYF. The whole variable domain, filled in from reference TRBV5-6 and TRBJ2-3, reads DAGVTQSPTHLIKTRGQQVTLRCSPKSGHDTVSWYQQALGQGPQFIFQYYEEEERQRGNFPDRFSGHQFPNYSSELNVNALLLGDSALYLCASSLVGSGRGTDTQYFGPGTRLTVL.

The chain couples TRBV18 to TRBJ1-2. The CDR3 is 13 residues long. Per the germline V gene, CDR1 is KGHSH and CDR2 is LQKENI. The chain's CDR3 is CASSPRLMDGYTF.

This rearrangement joins TRBV20-1 to TRBJ2-2. CDR1 and CDR2 from the germline V gene are DFQATT and SNEGSKA (reference sequence). The CDR3 extends over 13 amino acids. Here the CDR3 reads CSANIDNTGELFF.

V is TRBV20-1 and J is TRBJ1-2. The CDR3 sequence is 13 residues long. CDR1 is DFQATT, CDR2 SNEGSKA, per germline (reference sequence). CDR3 residues: CSAAGLLGYGYTF.

CDR3 region: CASSLDNPFGRSTDTQYF. The chain recombines TRBV7-9 with TRBJ2-3; TCRdb calls TRBD2, which cannot be checked without DNA. CDR1 and CDR2 from the germline V gene are SEHNR and FQNEAQ (reference sequence). The CDR3 is made up of 18 amino acids.

The rearrangement joins TRBV3-1 to TRBJ1-1; the D call of TRBD1 rests on TCRdb alone, since no DNA is present to check it. CDR1 is LGHDT, CDR2 YNNKEL, per germline (reference sequence). This CDR3 is built from 15 residues. CDR3 region: CASSQGSGGRTEVFF.

V usage is TRBV5-1 and J usage is TRBJ2-2; TCRdb returns TRBD1, unconfirmable since there is no DNA. CDR1 and CDR2 (germline): SGHRS, YFSETQ. This CDR3 has 22 amino acids. The CDR3 here is CARTAPPHLRKQGALNTGELFF.